This T cell receptor beta chain stems from a study of early T cells in non-severe SARS-CoV-2 infection. On the study more broadly: Chains were unpaired, as sequencing was done on bulk RNA from unsorted whole blood.

This clonotype came up many times. Antigen: not known. Study results and limitations: VDJdb matching, biased toward anti-spike CD8 responses, missed private and CD4 specificities.

Unique molecular identifiers (one per individual cDNA molecule) were attached. TCRdb itself ran the 5' RACE reads through MiXCR, one entry per CDR3 protein. The data show 20,000 to 25,000 distinct CDR3 sequences, 5.3% seen once. CDR1 and CDR2 (germline): MDHEN, SYDVKM. The CDR3 consists of 12 residues. V shed 7 bases and J shed 6 bases, with 10 bases lying between them. Sequencing input: whole blood. This receptor was obtained from an adult who was a healthcare worker with PCR-confirmed SARS-CoV-2 infection or an uninfected control (not recorded which). V and J are TRBV28 and TRBJ1-3; the D is unclear. The CDR3 loop reads CASTPDANTIYF. As DNA, the CDR3 is TGTGCCAGCACCCCCGATGCAAACACCATATATTTT.